A single T cell receptor beta chain is shown here with its context. V lost 5 bases and J lost 4; bases outside the gene matches: 10. This CDR3 is built from 16 residues. CDR1 is SGHVS and CDR2 is FQNEAQ in the germline V gene. This entry is derived from a study of shared clonotypes between healthy human individuals. Authors' data handling: Filtering differed, since immunoSEQ gave only junction sequences and no quality scores. Sequencing was performed with immunoSEQ multiplex PCR; in TCRdb, only in-frame clones are kept and a portion is missing. From that table come the V and J calls and clone size; the DNA was used to work out D and trimming. The sample lists approximately 2,300,000 clones; 85% to 95% were seen once.

Sequencing was done on a sample of naive CD4+ T cells from PBMCs. The subset here: CD45RA+ positively selected. The clonotype originates from a man younger than 35 in good health. Some clones in this sample may be carry-over from other donors' samples. J is TRBJ1-3 and V is TRBV7-8; 8 positions agree with TRBD1. CDR3 protein: CASSTGPGQGGNTIYF. DNA of the CDR3: TGTGCCAGCAGCACCGGACCAGGACAGGGAGGAAACACCATATATTTT. Full variable domain (outside the CDR3, taken from reference TRBV7-8 and TRBJ1-3): GAGVSQSPRYKVAKRGQDVALRCDPISGHVSLFWYQQALGQGPEFLTYFQNEAQLDKSGLPSDRFFAERPEGSVSTLKIQRTQQEDSAVYLCASSTGPGQGGNTIYFGEGSWLTVV.